Listed here are 11 T cell receptor beta chains from one sample, sequenced in a study of T-cell memory formation after mild COVID-19. One entry per CDR3 protein results from TCRdb running MiXCR on the 5' RACE reads. The sample lists about 110,000 distinct CDR3 sequences; about a sixth were seen once. The source material was PBMCs or a T cell subset sorted from them (not recorded which). The receptors were sampled from a man between 18 and 35 years old who had mild COVID-19 (a few samples of this study predate the infection). Cell type and time point are not known.

This clonotype was detected once. This chain connects TRBV4-3 to TRBJ1-2; 12 bases are a match to TRBD1. V was clipped by 3 bases and J by 7 bases; unmatched bases: 9. Germline loops: CDR1 LGHNA, CDR2 YSLEER. The CDR3 is 16 residues long. Here the CDR3 DNA reads TGCGCCAGCAGCCACTTGCCGGGACAGGGGGCGGTTGGCTACACCTTC. Residues: CASSHLPGQGAVGYTF.

V is TRBV20-1 and J is TRBJ2-3; 8 nucleotides line up with TRBD1. The CDR3 runs 13 residues. Germline CDR1 and CDR2: DFQATT and SNEGSKA (reference sequence). CDR3 nucleotides: TGCCGTGGACGGCAGGGGGCTGGAGATACGCAGTATTTT. This gives the protein CRGRQGAGDTQYF.

This clonotype was picked up a small number of times. V usage is TRBV5-6 and J usage is TRBJ2-7, with D unclear. Per germline, CDR1 SGHDT and CDR2 YYEEEE. The CDR3 length is 11 residues. V was shortened by 4 bases and J by 5 bases, with 7 bases between the two germline ends. The chain's CDR3 is CASSLFHEQYV. The DNA for the CDR3 is TGTGCCAGCAGCCTCTTCCACGAGCAGTACGTC.

This clonotype was recorded many times. This rearrangement joins TRBV5-1 to TRBJ2-1; 7 bases agree with TRBD1. The junction had 9 bases not matched to a gene; V was cut back by 0 bases and J by 9 bases. CDR1 is SGHRS, CDR2 YFSETQ, per germline. The CDR3 length is 15 residues. Written as DNA, the CDR3 is TGCGCCAGCAGCTTGGAGGAGGCAGGGGGTGGTGAGCAGTTCTTC. Translating it yields CASSLEEAGGGEQFF. Full variable domain (remainder filled in from reference TRBV5-1 and TRBJ2-1): KAGVTQTPRYLIKTRGQQVTLSCSPISGHRSVSWYQQTPGQGLQFLFEYFSETQRNKGNFPGRFSGRQFSNSRSEMNVSTLELGDSALYLCASSLEEAGGGEQFFGPGTRLTVL.

The chain carries TRBV4-3 and TRBJ1-2; D gene ambiguous. This CDR3 comprises 15 residues. The ends were cut back, 3 bases at V and 0 bases at J, with 11 bases in the middle. From germline, CDR1 is LGHNA and CDR2 YSLEER. CDR3 sequence: CASSQGVGPNYGYTF. In DNA, the CDR3 is TGCGCCAGCAGCCAGGGTGTTGGGCCTAACTATGGCTACACCTTC.

This clonotype was seen repeatedly, ten times or more. The CDR3 DNA sequence: TGTGCCAGCAGTGGCCCTACAGGGGGAGCATCTGAGCAGTACTTC. Its protein product is CASSGPTGGASEQYF. This rearrangement joins TRBV25-1 to TRBJ2-7; TRBD1 agrees at 8 bases. The CDR3 consists of 15 residues. Germline CDR1 MGHDK, CDR2 SYGVNS. The junction had 12 bases not matched to a gene; V was cut back by 4 bases and J by 7 bases.

This clonotype was seen a few times. V gene TRBV30 combines with J gene TRBJ2-3; D unclear. The CDR3 loop spans 13 amino acids. Deletions cut 0 bases from V and 4 bases from J, with 8 bases between. The germline gives CDR1 GTSNPN, CDR2 SVGIG (reference sequence). Here the CDR3 reads CAWSVRSADTQYF. In DNA form, the CDR3 reads TGTGCCTGGAGTGTACGGTCGGCAGATACGCAGTATTTT.

The rearrangement uses TRBV28 and TRBJ2-7; tentative D call: TRBD2 (5 bases). The CDR3 length is 15 residues. Trimming left V 5 bases short and J 2 bases short, with 16 bases between. The germline CDR1 and CDR2 sequences are MDHEN and SYDVKM. CDR3 nucleotide sequence: TGTGCCAGCAGTCCCCGTGGGAGAGGGACCTACGAGCAGTACGTC. The encoded protein is CASSPRGRGTYEQYV.

This chain joins TRBV15 and TRBJ1-5; D is unclear. Trimming removed 6 bases at V and 4 bases at J, with 7 bases between. The CDR3 is 12 residues long. Germline CDR1 LNHNV, CDR2 YYDKDF (reference sequence). The CDR3 sequence is CATREPNQPQHF. The CDR3 DNA sequence: TGTGCCACCAGGGAACCGAATCAGCCCCAGCATTTT.

The chain links TRBV20-1 to TRBJ1-3; no reliable D call. The CDR3 totals 14 residues. Trimming left V 2 bases short and J 0 bases short, with 8 bases between. CDR1 DFQATT and CDR2 SNEGSKA come from the germline V gene (reference sequence). The CDR3 sequence is CSARMGYSGNTIYF. CDR3 nucleotide sequence: TGCAGTGCTAGAATGGGTTACTCTGGAAACACCATATATTTT.

This clonotype has more than one count but fewer than ten. The CDR3: CASSRRGEETQYF. CDR3 nucleotide sequence: TGTGCCAGCAGTCGCAGGGGGGAAGAGACCCAGTACTTC. The V call is TRBV12-3 or TRBV12-4, the J call TRBJ2-5, with TRBD1 as a possible D gene (7 bases). V lost 5 bases, J lost 3 bases, and 10 bases lay in between. The CDR3 covers 13 residues.